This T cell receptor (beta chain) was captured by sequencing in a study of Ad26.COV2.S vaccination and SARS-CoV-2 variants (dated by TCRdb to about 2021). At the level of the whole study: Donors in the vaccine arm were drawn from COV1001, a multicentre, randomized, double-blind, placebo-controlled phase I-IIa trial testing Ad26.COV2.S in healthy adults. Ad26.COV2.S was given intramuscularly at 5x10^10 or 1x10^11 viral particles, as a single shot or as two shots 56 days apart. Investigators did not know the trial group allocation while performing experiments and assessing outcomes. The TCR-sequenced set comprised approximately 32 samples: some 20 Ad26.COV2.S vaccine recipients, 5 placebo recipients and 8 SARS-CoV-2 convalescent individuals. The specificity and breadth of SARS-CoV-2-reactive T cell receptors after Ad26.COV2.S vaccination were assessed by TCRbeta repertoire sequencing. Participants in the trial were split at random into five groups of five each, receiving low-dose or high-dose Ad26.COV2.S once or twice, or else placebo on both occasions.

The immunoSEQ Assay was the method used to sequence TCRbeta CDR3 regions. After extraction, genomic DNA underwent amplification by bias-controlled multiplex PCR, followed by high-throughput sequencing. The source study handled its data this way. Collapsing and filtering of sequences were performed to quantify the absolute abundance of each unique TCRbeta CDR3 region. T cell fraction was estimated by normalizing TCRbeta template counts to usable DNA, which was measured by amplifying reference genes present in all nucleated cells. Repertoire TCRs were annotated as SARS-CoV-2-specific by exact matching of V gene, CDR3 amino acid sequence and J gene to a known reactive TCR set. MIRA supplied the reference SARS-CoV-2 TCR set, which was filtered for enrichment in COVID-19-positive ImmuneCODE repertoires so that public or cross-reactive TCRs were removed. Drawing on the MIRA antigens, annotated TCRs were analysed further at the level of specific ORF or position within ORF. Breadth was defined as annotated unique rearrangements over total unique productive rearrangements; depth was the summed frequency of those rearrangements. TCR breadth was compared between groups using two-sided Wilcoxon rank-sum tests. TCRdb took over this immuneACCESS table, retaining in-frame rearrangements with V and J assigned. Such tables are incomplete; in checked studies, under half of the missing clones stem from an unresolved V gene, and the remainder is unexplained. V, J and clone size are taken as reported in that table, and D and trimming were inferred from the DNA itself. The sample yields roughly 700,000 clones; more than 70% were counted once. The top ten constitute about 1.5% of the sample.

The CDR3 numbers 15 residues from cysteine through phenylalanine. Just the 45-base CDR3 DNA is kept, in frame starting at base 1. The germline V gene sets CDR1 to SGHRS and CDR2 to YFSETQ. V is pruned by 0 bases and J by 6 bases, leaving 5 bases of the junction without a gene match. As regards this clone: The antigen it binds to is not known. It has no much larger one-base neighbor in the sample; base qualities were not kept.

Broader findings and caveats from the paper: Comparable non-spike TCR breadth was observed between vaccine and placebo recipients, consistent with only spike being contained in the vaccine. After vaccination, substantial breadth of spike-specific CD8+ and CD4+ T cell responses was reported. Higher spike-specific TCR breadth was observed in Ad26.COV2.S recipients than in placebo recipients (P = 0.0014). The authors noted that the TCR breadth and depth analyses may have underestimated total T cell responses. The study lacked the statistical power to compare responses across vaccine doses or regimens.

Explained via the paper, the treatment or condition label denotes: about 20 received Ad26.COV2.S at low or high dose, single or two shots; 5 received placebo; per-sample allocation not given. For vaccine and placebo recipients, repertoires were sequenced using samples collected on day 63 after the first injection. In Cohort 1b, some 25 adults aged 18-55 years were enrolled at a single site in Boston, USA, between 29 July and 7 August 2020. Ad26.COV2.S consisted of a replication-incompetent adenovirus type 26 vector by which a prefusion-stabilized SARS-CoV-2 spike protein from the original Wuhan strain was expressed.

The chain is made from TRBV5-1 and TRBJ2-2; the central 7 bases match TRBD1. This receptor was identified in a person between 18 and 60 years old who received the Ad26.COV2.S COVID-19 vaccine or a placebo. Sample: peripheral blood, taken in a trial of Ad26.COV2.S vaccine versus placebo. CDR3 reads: CASSLAPQGAGELFF. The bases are TGCGCCAGCAGCTTGGCCCCGCAGGGGGCCGGGGAGCTGTTTTTT.